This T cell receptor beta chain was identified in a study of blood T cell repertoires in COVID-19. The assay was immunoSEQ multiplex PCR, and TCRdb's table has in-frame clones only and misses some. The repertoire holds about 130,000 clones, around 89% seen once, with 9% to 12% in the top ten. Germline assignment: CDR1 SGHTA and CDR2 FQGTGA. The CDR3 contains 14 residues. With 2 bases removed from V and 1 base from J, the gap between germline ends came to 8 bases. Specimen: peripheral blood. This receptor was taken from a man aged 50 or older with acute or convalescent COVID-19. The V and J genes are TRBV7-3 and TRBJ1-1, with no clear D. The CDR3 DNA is TGTGCCAGCAGCTTAGGAGCCTCGAACACTGAAGCTTTCTTT. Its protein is CASSLGASNTEAFF.